This T cell receptor beta chain is drawn from a study of T cell changes during pregnancy in multiple sclerosis. Sequencing used immunoSEQ multiplex PCR; TCRdb keeps in-frame clones, though not all of them. This sample has around 40,000 clones, with 91% found just once. V lost 2 bases, J lost 4 bases, and 9 bases stayed unmatched. Germline V CDR1 and CDR2: KGHSH, LQKENI. The CDR3 runs 17 residues. The clonotype was recovered from a female donor in good health, enrolled as a control in a pregnancy study. The V call is TRBV18, the J call TRBJ2-1, with TRBD2 matching 9 bases. The sequencing used CD4+ T cells from peripheral blood mononuclear cells, collected in the third trimester of pregnancy. The CDR3 loop is CASSPTAGGPQYNEQFF. The CDR3 DNA is TGTGCCAGCTCACCAACAGCGGGAGGCCCTCAATACAATGAGCAGTTCTTC. Full variable domain (remainder filled in from reference TRBV18 and TRBJ2-1): NAGVMQNPRHLVRRRGQEARLRCSPMKGHSHVYWYRQLPEEGLKFMVYLQKENIIDESGMPKERFSAEFPKEGPSILRIQQVVRGDSAAYFCASSPTAGGPQYNEQFFGPGTRLTVL.